The 13 T cell receptor beta chains presented below share a single source sample, sequenced in a study of blood T cell repertoires in COVID-19. Generated by immunoSEQ multiplex PCR, the TCRdb table keeps only in-frame clones and is missing some. This sample has approximately 54,000 clones; more than 70% occur once, and the top ten carry 3.5% to 5%. Specimen: peripheral blood. The receptors were gathered from an elderly man with active COVID-19.

The chain has TRBV29-1 and TRBJ2-3; D possibly corresponds to TRBD1 (5 bases). CDR3 length: 12 amino acids. In germline, CDR1 is SQVTM, CDR2 ANQGSEA. The V end was cut by 5 bases, the J end by 2 bases, with 8 bases between. The CDR3 region has the DNA TGCAGCGTTCGCAGGGCCACAGATACGCAGTATTTT. It encodes CSVRRATDTQYF.

The chain is built from TRBV7-3 and TRBJ2-1, with D maybe TRBD1 (6 bases). Germline values: CDR1 SGHTA, CDR2 FQGTGA. V was cut by 5 bases and J by 4 bases, with 12 bases left in between. The CDR3 is made up of 14 amino acids. The CDR3 region has the DNA TGTGCCAGCAGCCCCGGGACATCGTACAATGAGCAGTTCTTC. Its protein is CASSPGTSYNEQFF.

The chain links TRBV30 to TRBJ1-6; D is unclear. This CDR3 is built from 13 residues. Germline V gene sequence: CDR1 GTSNPN, CDR2 SVGIG (reference sequence). The CDR3 loop reads CGLLENYNSPLHF. In DNA, the CDR3 is TGTGGTCTTCTTGAGAATTACAATTCACCCCTCCACTTT.

The chain has TRBV5-6 and TRBJ2-3; 11 bases are shared with TRBD2. This CDR3 is 15 amino acids long. Trimming took 2 bases from V and 2 from J; bases not matched to a gene: 1. Germline V lookup: CDR1 SGHDT, CDR2 YYEEEE. This CDR3 reads CASSFSGRDTDTQYF. CDR3 in DNA: TGTGCCAGCAGCTTTAGCGGGAGGGACACAGATACGCAGTATTTT.

The V call is TRBV9, the J call TRBJ2-1; D gene ambiguous. V was clipped by 4 bases and J by 8 bases, with 13 bases between them. The CDR3 length is 13 residues. The germline CDR1 and CDR2 sequences are SGDLS and YYNGEE. As DNA, the CDR3 is TGTGCCAGCAGCCCGAGTCCGAGAGATGAGCAGTTCTTC. Protein product: CASSPSPRDEQFF.

The chain is built from TRBV6-1 and TRBJ2-5; D is possibly TRBD1 (6 bases). This CDR3 region has 15 residues. CDR1 is MNHNS, CDR2 SASEGT, per germline. V lost 2 bases, J lost 5 bases, and 15 bases lay in between. In nucleotides, the CDR3 is TGTGCCAGCAGTGAATGGGGGCAGGGTTCGGAGACCCAGTACTTC. Translation: CASSEWGQGSETQYF.

V is TRBV7-9 and J is TRBJ2-5, with 9 bases lining up with TRBD2. Trimming cost V 1 base and J 5 bases; bases outside gene matches: 8. CDR3 length: 16 amino acids. Germline CDR1 is SEHNR and CDR2 is FQNEAQ (reference sequence). The CDR3 nucleotides read TGTGCCAGCAGCTTAGGGCCTCTAGCGGGAACGGAGACCCAGTACTTC. This codes for CASSLGPLAGTETQYF.

This clone has a handful of counts. V is TRBV12-3 or TRBV12-4 and J is TRBJ1-1, with D maybe TRBD1 (6 bases). The CDR3 is made up of 12 amino acids. The V end lost 6 bases, the J end lost 2 bases, and 7 bases lay between the germline ends. For the CDR3, the DNA is TGTGCCAGCAGGGACAGTAACACTGAAGCTTTCTTT. It translates to CASRDSNTEAFF.

The chain combines TRBV2 with TRBJ1-1, with D possibly TRBD1 on 6 matching bases. The V and J ends lost 4 bases and 6 bases respectively, with 15 bases between them. This CDR3 region has 14 residues. The germline CDR1 and CDR2 sequences are SNHLY and FYNNEI. The CDR3 region has the DNA TGTGCCAGCAGTGTTCAGTACAGGGATGCTGAAGCTTTCTTT. Translation gives CASSVQYRDAEAFF.

This chain uses TRBV6-5 with TRBJ1-1; D remains ambiguous. V lost 4 bases, J lost 4 bases, and 10 bases lay in between. CDR1 is MNHEY and CDR2 is SVGAGI in the germline V gene. This CDR3 comprises 13 residues. CDR3 in amino acids: CASSFFISTEAFF. The CDR3 DNA reads as TGTGCCAGCAGTTTTTTTATATCCACTGAAGCTTTCTTT.

This clone was found once. The chain couples TRBV7-8 to TRBJ2-7; TRBD2 aligns across 11 bases. The CDR3 loop spans 18 amino acids. The V gene end was trimmed by 0 bases and the J gene end by 6 bases; junction bases not matched to a gene: 13. Germline CDR1 SGHVS, CDR2 FQNEAQ. Here the CDR3 DNA reads TGTGCCAGCAGCTTAGCGTCGGGACTAGCGGAGCGTAAGGGCGAGCAGTACTTC. It specifies CASSLASGLAERKGEQYF.

The J gene is TRBJ2-7, the V gene TRBV5-1; 12 nucleotides agree with TRBD1. Germline trimming cut 4 bases from V and 1 base from J; bases unmatched to any gene: 3. This CDR3 region has 15 residues. CDR1 and CDR2 (germline): SGHRS, YFSETQ. The CDR3 region has the DNA TGCGCCAGCAGCCTGGGACAGGGGGCTTCCTACGAGCAGTACTTC. This sequence encodes CASSLGQGASYEQYF.

The J gene is TRBJ2-3, the V gene TRBV21-1; the table's D call, TRBD2, has no DNA check behind it. TRBV21-1 is assigned pseudogene status. This CDR3 is built from 16 residues. CDR3 nucleotides: TGTGCCAGCAGAGAATTAGCGGCCACGCACATAGATACGCAGTATTTT. Translating gives CASRELAATHIDTQYF.